This TCR beta chain stems from a study of blood T cell repertoires in COVID-19. Study details: There were acute and convalescent COVID-19 samples, and they came from the United States, Italy and Spain. In each case, the material was cDNA or gDNA derived from T cells, B-cell-depleted T cells, or PBMCs.

The V end was cut by 5 bases, the J end by 4 bases, with 12 bases between. Germline CDR1 is LNHDA and CDR2 is SQIVND (reference sequence). This CDR3 has 14 residues. In the original workflow: Estimation of nucleated cell counts was performed using reference gene primer amplification. Assay: immunoSEQ multiplex PCR; the TCRdb copy retains only in-frame clones and omits some. V and J calls and clone size are those listed in that table; D and trimming were worked out from the DNA. This table has tens of thousands of clones, roughly 85% appearing once. This clonotype was obtained from a human donor in a cohort sampled during active COVID-19. The donor label of this sample is uncertain. The rearrangement uses TRBV19 and TRBJ1-5; maybe TRBD1 (5 bases). Sample: peripheral blood. CDR3 amino acids: CASSSAGGNQPQHF. DNA for the CDR3: TGTGCCAGTAGTTCAGCCGGGGGGAATCAGCCCCAGCATTTT.